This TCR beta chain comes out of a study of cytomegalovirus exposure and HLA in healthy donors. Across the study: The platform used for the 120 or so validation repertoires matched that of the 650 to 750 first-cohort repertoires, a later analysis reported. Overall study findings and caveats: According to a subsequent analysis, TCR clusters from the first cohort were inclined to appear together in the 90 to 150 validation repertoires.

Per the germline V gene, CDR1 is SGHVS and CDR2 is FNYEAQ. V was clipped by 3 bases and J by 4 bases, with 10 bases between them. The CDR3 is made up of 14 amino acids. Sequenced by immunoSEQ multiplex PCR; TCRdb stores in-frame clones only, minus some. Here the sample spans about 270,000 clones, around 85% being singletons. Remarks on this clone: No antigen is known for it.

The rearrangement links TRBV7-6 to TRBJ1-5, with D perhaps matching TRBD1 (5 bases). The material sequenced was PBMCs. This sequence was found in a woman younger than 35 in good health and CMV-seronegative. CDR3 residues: CASSFQGGNQPQHF. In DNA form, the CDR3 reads TGTGCCAGCAGCTTTCAGGGTGGAAATCAGCCCCAGCATTTT.